What follows describes a single TCR beta chain. Its cognate antigen is unknown. 5'RACE template switching added a universal primer site and UMIs to TCR cDNA. TCRdb re-called the 5' RACE reads with MiXCR, one entry per CDR3 protein. The top ten hold approximately 3% of the sample, which has some 110,000 distinct CDR3 sequences, 5.5% to 8% seen once. The entry originates in a study of T cells after yellow fever vaccination. Broader study findings: A weaker but faster secondary response was observed, peaking on day 5 versus 15. The appearance of a small share of clonotypes in both CD4 and CD8 compartments was observed. After the booster, over 95% of CD4 and about nine tenths of CD8 primary-response clones were re-detected.

The source was CD4+ T cells sorted from PBMCs, collected about 49 days after the first yellow fever vaccination. This sequence was found in a man aged 18 to 30 who received the YFV17D yellow fever vaccine.

CDR3 DNA: TGTGCCATCAGTGAGGTCCCGCCTGAAGCTTTCTTT. It specifies CAISEVPPEAFF. The chain joins TRBV10-3 to TRBJ1-1; no firm D call. Germline V gene lookup returns CDR1 ENHRY and CDR2 SYGVKD. V lost 2 bases to trimming and J lost 6 bases, with 7 bases between them. The CDR3 spans 12 residues.